This T cell receptor gamma chain stems from a study of gamma delta lymphoproliferative disorders and STAT genes (dated by TCRdb to about 2018). Notes on the research overall: The LymphoTrack Dx TCRG Assay was used to prepare gamma-chain libraries from at least 50 ng of genomic DNA. Since no corresponding Invivoscribe delta assay was available, delta-chain libraries were prepared following the standard operating procedure of the EuroClonality-NGS working group. Within a larger immunophenotypic and STAT-mutation study, TCR gamma and delta CDR3 repertoires were profiled by deep sequencing in Tgammadelta lymphoproliferative disease patients and healthy controls. To confirm results, a couple of gamma-chain samples and all delta-chain samples were sequenced twice. The paper as a whole reports these results and caveats: When whole repertoires were clustered, gamma repertoires from patients formed a group apart from those of healthy controls, but delta repertoires showed no separation between the groups. Nearly all major patient gamma and delta clonotypes were public, shared with at least one healthy donor; only a couple of gamma clonotypes were private to disease. Leukemic cells were skewed toward terminal effectors, whereas control T cells likely spanned varied maturation stages, a difference potentially limiting comparisons between patients and controls. According to the authors, NGS specificity may be reduced at low frequencies, so whether leukemic clones are public or private needs confirmation.

Both library methods used multiplex PCR with primers targeting conserved V and J regions of the TCR genes. The amplicons were purified, pooled and then sequenced on an Illumina MiSeq platform. The paper's processing steps were these. V(D)J alignment, clonotype assembly and translation were performed with MiXCR, whereas functionality assessment and CDR3 repertoire analyses were performed with VDJtools. CDR3 was defined per IMGT, and analyses were restricted to productive sequences using functional genes, excluding ORF genes and pseudogenes. Identical amino acid CDR3s of major clonotypes (frequency >=5%) were searched for across all patients and controls using a custom Python script. To compare clonotype frequencies between patients and controls, a one-sided non-parametric Wilcoxon test was applied. Via CATT, TCRdb reprocessed the public reads, and rows with identical DNA were then joined. V and J calls and clone size were set by TCRdb, not the authors. Present in this sample are fewer than 2,000 gamma-chain clones, 15% to 25% of which were seen just once. The top ten clones comprise about 32% of the sample.

For both patients and controls, peripheral blood mononuclear cells were isolated, and the genomic DNA from these cells was used for TCR sequencing. The control group consisted of approximately 23 healthy adult blood donors (median age approximately 66 years; some twelve males and some eleven females) who were matched to the patients for age and sex. This clone occurred a few times. The antigen it recognizes is unknown. For this DNA, TCRdb reports the protein of a much larger clone, which diverges at residue 9, most likely from a read error; the protein presented here is translated directly from the DNA. From the cysteine up to the phenylalanine, the CDR3 has a length of 15 residues. The DNA shown is the 45-base CDR3, in frame from base 1. The CDR1 and CDR2 encoded by the germline V gene are EGSTGY and YDSYTSSV.

Specimen: blood. The chain is assembled from TRGV4 and TRGJP1. Since TCRdb gives no J gene, matching the DNA to germline was used here to assign it. This sequence was found in a human donor in good health. The DNA sequence is TGTGCCACCTGGGCTGGGGGAACCGCTGGTTGGTTCAAGATATTT. Translated, it gives CATWAGGTAGWFKIF.